The 23 T cell receptor beta chains below come from one sample, sequenced in a study of identical twins. TCRdb redid the calling of the 5' RACE reads with MiXCR, one entry per CDR3 protein. The sample carries about 900,000 distinct CDR3 sequences, 10% to 15% recorded once. This same sample was also taken into another study, of yellow fever vaccine responses in identical twins.

Sequencing was carried out using PBMCs. The receptor set was obtained from a young woman in good health.

This clonotype turned up a few times. The chain has TRBV29-1 and TRBJ2-7; 9 nucleotides agree with TRBD2. Trimming at V came to 6 bases and at J to 2 bases, leaving 8 bases not matched to a gene. CDR1 SQVTM and CDR2 ANQGSEA come from the germline V gene. This CDR3 spans 14 amino acids. CDR3 in amino acids: CSVGGLANAYEQYF. In DNA, the CDR3 is TGCAGCGTCGGAGGACTAGCGAATGCCTACGAGCAGTACTTC.

In DNA form, the CDR3 reads TGTGCCAGCGGGTCACAGGGGGCCGAGCAGTACTTC. It yields the protein CASGSQGAEQYF. This chain joins TRBV12-3 or TRBV12-4 and TRBJ2-7; 9 bases agree with TRBD1. This CDR3 has 12 residues. Losses at the gene ends were 8 bases for V and 6 bases for J; bases not matched to a gene: 5.

This sequence joins TRBV5-1 and TRBJ2-2, with TRBD1 identical over 8 bases. CDR3 length equals 16 residues. Germline V gives CDR1 SGHRS, CDR2 YFSETQ. Unmatched junction bases numbered 11, after V lost 4 bases and J lost 6 bases. CDR3 sequence (DNA): TGCGCCAGCAGCAACCCAGACAGGGGAATATCCGGGGAGCTGTTTTTT. The encoded protein is CASSNPDRGISGELFF.

This chain joins TRBV6-5 and TRBJ2-5; 9 bases line up with TRBD2. After removal of 4 bases from V and 5 bases from J, the junction contained 14 bases not matched to a gene. The CDR3 extends over 17 amino acids. The germline V gene encodes CDR1 MNHEY and CDR2 SVGAGI. CDR3 protein: CASSWGMDSGSLETQYF. For the CDR3, the DNA is TGTGCCAGCAGTTGGGGTATGGATAGCGGGAGTCTGGAGACCCAGTACTTC.

This clonotype occurred many times. The V gene is TRBV6-1, the J gene TRBJ1-5, with a weak D call TRBD1 (6 bases). Trimming removed 10 bases at V and 0 bases at J, with 19 bases between. Germline CDR1 MNHNS, CDR2 SASEGT. This CDR3 has 16 residues. The CDR3: CATKDLGGHSNQPQHF. The CDR3 nucleotides are TGTGCCACCAAAGATCTTGGGGGGCATAGCAATCAGCCCCAGCATTTT.

This clonotype was found a few times. The rearrangement uses TRBV4-1 and TRBJ2-6, with 7 bases lining up with TRBD1. The CDR3 loop spans 18 amino acids. V trimming: 6 bases; J trimming: 0 bases; junction bases outside the gene matches: 11. Germline V gene sequence: CDR1 MGHRA, CDR2 YSYEKL. DNA of the CDR3: TGCGCCAGCAGACCCCCGGGACAGTCGAGCTCTGGGGCCAACGTCCTGACTTTC. It codes for CASRPPGQSSSGANVLTF.

CDR3 in amino acids: CSARSPTGLTGSEQYF. CDR3 sequence (DNA): TGCAGTGCTAGAAGTCCAACCGGCTTAACTGGTAGCGAGCAGTACTTC. J is TRBJ2-7 and V is TRBV20-1; D unresolved. The CDR3 runs to 16 residues. The V end was cut by 2 bases, the J end by 6 bases, with 23 bases between. Germline V gene lookup returns CDR1 DFQATT and CDR2 SNEGSKA (reference sequence).

For the CDR3, the DNA is TGTGCCAGCAACCTTCGGATGCGGGACACCGGGGAGCTGTTTTTT. Protein sequence: CASNLRMRDTGELFF. This chain joins TRBV28 and TRBJ2-2; possible D gene TRBD2, 5 bases. Trimming left V 7 bases short and J 3 bases short, with 15 bases between. The germline V gene has CDR1 MDHEN and CDR2 SYDVKM. The CDR3 length is 15 residues.

A single count supports this clonotype. The chain's CDR3 is CASKKVGTGLQETQYF. CDR3 DNA sequence: TGTGCCAGTAAGAAAGTGGGGACAGGACTCCAAGAGACCCAGTACTTC. The gene calls are TRBV6-1 and TRBJ2-5; 8 nucleotides line up with TRBD1. Germline trimming cut 9 bases from V and 1 base from J; bases unmatched to any gene: 13. CDR1 is MNHNS and CDR2 is SASEGT in the germline V gene. The CDR3 runs to 16 residues.

The chain joins TRBV28 to TRBJ2-5; 9 bases match TRBD1. J lost 0 bases, V lost 11 bases, and 7 bases had no gene match. Per germline, CDR1 MDHEN and CDR2 SYDVKM. The CDR3 loop spans 14 amino acids. Written as DNA, the CDR3 is TGTGCCGGGGGGGACAGGGTCCACCAAGAGACCCAGTACTTC. Amino acid sequence: CAGGDRVHQETQYF.

A few counts support this clonotype. The genes are TRBV12-3 or TRBV12-4 and TRBJ1-2; D is perhaps TRBD1 (6 bases). The ends were cut back, 7 bases at V and 6 bases at J, with 21 bases in the middle. The CDR3 extends over 15 amino acids. The CDR3 DNA follows: TGTGCCAGCACCTCAACTCTCCGGGACATTGATGGCTACACCTTC. This translates into CASTSTLRDIDGYTF.

This clonotype was counted between two and nine times. V usage is TRBV18 and J usage is TRBJ2-1, with unresolved D. The CDR3 is 13 residues long. The V end was cut by 1 base, the J end by 8 bases, with 9 bases between. Germline V gene sequence: CDR1 KGHSH, CDR2 LQKENI. The CDR3 protein is CASSPRVIDEQFF. In DNA form, the CDR3 reads TGTGCCAGCTCACCACGGGTGATTGATGAGCAGTTCTTC.

This clonotype was found a few times. For the CDR3, the DNA is TGTGCCAGCTTAGACAGGGTCGACACCGGGGAGCTGTTTTTT. The encoded protein is CASLDRVDTGELFF. The chain has TRBV4-2 and TRBJ2-2; the match to TRBD1 covers 7 bases. Germline lookup yields CDR1 LGHNA and CDR2 YNFKEQ. With V trimmed by 8 bases and J by 3 bases, 6 bases remained unmatched. There are 14 residues in the CDR3.

The chain uses TRBV6-1 and TRBJ2-3; D gene uncertain. The CDR3 is made up of 16 amino acids. Germline-derived CDR1 and CDR2 are MNHNS and SASEGT. Deletions cut 7 bases from V and 2 bases from J, with 19 bases between. The CDR3 reads CASTESLGSYTDTQYF. CDR3 nucleotides: TGTGCCAGCACAGAGTCTTTGGGCAGCTACACAGATACGCAGTATTTT.

This clonotype was detected ten times or more. The chain recombines TRBV6-1 with TRBJ2-5; tentatively, D is TRBD2 (5 bases). Germline-derived CDR1 and CDR2 are MNHNS and SASEGT. The CDR3 is 16 amino acids. Trimming removed 4 bases at V and 3 bases at J, with 18 bases between. CDR3 sequence: CASSARGGRLEETQYF. The CDR3 DNA reads as TGTGCCAGCAGTGCCCGGGGTGGGCGATTGGAAGAGACCCAGTACTTC.

The CDR3: CASGASGRGSYNEQFF. The CDR3 DNA reads as TGTGCCAGCGGGGCTAGCGGGAGAGGGTCCTACAATGAGCAGTTCTTC. The chain carries TRBV6-1 and TRBJ2-1; 10 bases match TRBD2. The CDR3 consists of 16 residues. Trimming removed 8 bases from V and 1 base from J; junction bases left unmatched: 8. Germline V gene data show CDR1 as MNHNS and CDR2 as SASEGT.

The chain is built from TRBV20-1 and TRBJ2-1; no definite D call. Germline assignment: CDR1 DFQATT and CDR2 SNEGSKA (reference sequence). V was cut by 4 bases and J by 6 bases, with 19 bases left in between. This CDR3 comprises 15 residues. CDR3 loop: CSANPRLGTINEQFF. In DNA form, the CDR3 reads TGCAGTGCTAACCCCAGGCTCGGAACCATCAATGAGCAGTTCTTC.

The sample holds a few counts of this clonotype. The chain combines TRBV10-2 with TRBJ2-7, with 7 bases fitting TRBD1. Germline V gene sequence: CDR1 WSHSY, CDR2 SAAADI. Unmatched junction bases numbered 5, after V lost 8 bases and J lost 4 bases. This CDR3 has 12 residues. The CDR3 sequence is CASAWGQYEQYV. The DNA of the CDR3 is TGCGCCAGCGCCTGGGGACAGTACGAGCAGTACGTC.

J is TRBJ2-7 and V is TRBV27; TRBD1 might be the D (5 bases). This CDR3 has 15 residues. Trimming pared 3 bases from V and 0 bases from J, leaving 12 bases between. Germline V gene lookup returns CDR1 MNHEY and CDR2 SMNVEV (reference sequence). CDR3 sequence: CASSFRPDSSYEQYV. The DNA of the CDR3 is TGTGCCAGCAGTTTTCGCCCTGACAGCTCCTACGAGCAGTACGTC.

The chain joins TRBV6-6 to TRBJ2-3; tentative D call: TRBD1 (5 bases). The length of the CDR3 is 12 residues. The germline V and J ends were trimmed by 9 bases and 6 bases, with 13 bases remaining between them. From germline, CDR1 is MNHNY and CDR2 SVGAGI (reference sequence). The CDR3 here is CASGALRDTQYF. The CDR3, as DNA: TGTGCCAGTGGGGCGTTACGGGATACGCAGTATTTT.

This clonotype showed up just a few times. The gene calls are TRBV2 and TRBJ2-2; 8 nucleotides align to TRBD2. V trimming: 3 bases; J trimming: 3 bases; junction bases outside the gene matches: 3. The CDR3 spans 15 residues. Germline V lookup: CDR1 SNHLY, CDR2 FYNNEI. The CDR3 DNA is TGTGCCAGCAGTGATTCTAGCGGGCACACCGGGGAGCTGTTTTTT. This gives the protein CASSDSSGHTGELFF.

This clonotype came up a few times. The V call is TRBV5-1, the J call TRBJ2-1, with TRBD2 identical over 9 bases. Germline V CDR1 and CDR2: SGHRS, YFSETQ. V was clipped by 4 bases and J by 4 bases; unmatched bases: 6. The CDR3 has 15 amino acids. The CDR3 here is CASSTAGGVYNEQFF. Here the CDR3 DNA reads TGCGCCAGCAGCACAGCGGGAGGTGTGTACAATGAGCAGTTCTTC.

The genes are TRBV20-1 and TRBJ2-1; 12 nucleotides align to TRBD2. This CDR3 spans 14 amino acids. V gave up 5 bases and J gave up 8 bases; unmatched junction bases: 7. Germline V CDR1 and CDR2: DFQATT, SNEGSKA (reference sequence). CDR3 in DNA: TGCAGTGCTCATCTAGCGGGAGGGCCCGATGAGCAGTTCTTC. Residues: CSAHLAGGPDEQFF.